The 20 T cell receptor beta chains in this list originate from one sample, sequenced in a study of T cell clonality in common variable immunodeficiency. Only in-frame clones appear in the TCRdb table, and some are missing; sequencing was by immunoSEQ multiplex PCR. Recorded here are about 37,000 clones, none singletons. The sequencing sample was made of peripheral blood mononuclear cells. These receptors were obtained from a person aged 18 to 75 in good health.

This clone was seen ten or more times. The CDR3 spells CASSAPTAKNTEAFF. The covered CDR3 bases are TGTGCCAGCAGTGCCCCGACAGCGAAGAACACTGAA. The J gene is TRBJ1-1, the V gene TRBV28; the D gene is possibly TRBD1 (5 bases). Sequencing ends 3 residues short of the CDR3 end; the germline J gene provides the rest. This CDR3 has 15 residues. The germline V gene has CDR1 MDHEN and CDR2 SYDVKM. V was shortened by 5 bases and J by 1 base, with 14 bases between the two germline ends.

This clone has a count of ten or more. The read finishes 3 residues shy of the CDR3 end, and the germline J gene is used to complete it. This chain links TRBV12-3 or TRBV12-4 with TRBJ1-6; perhaps TRBD1 as D (6 bases). The V gene lost 5 bases and the J gene lost 10 bases, with 15 bases spanning the gap. The CDR3 consists of 14 residues. The sequenced CDR3 bases are TGTGCCAGCAGTCCCGGGACATTTGGATCACCC. Its translation is CASSPGTFGSP. The entire CDR3 protein is CASSPGTFGSPLHF.

This clone was counted at least ten times. The CDR3 goes on 3 residues after the read ends, and that part is filled in from the germline J gene. This sequence joins TRBV5-1 and TRBJ2-3; a possible D gene is TRBD1 (6 bases). The CDR3 runs to 15 residues. CDR1 is SGHRS and CDR2 is YFSETQ in the germline V gene. V lost 0 bases and J 4 bases, leaving 12 bases between the germline ends. CDR3 DNA (partial): TGCGCCAGCAGCTTGGGTGGCAGGGGATCAGATACG. This codes for CASSLGGRGSDT. The full CDR3 protein reads CASSLGGRGSDTQYF.

This clone was found many times. Read sequence stops 3 residues before the CDR3 end, and the germline J gene provides the missing end. The V and J genes are TRBV18 and TRBJ1-3; 7 bases agree with TRBD1. V dropped 1 base and J dropped 1; count of bases not matched to a gene: 4. The CDR3 has 16 residues. The germline V gene encodes CDR1 KGHSH and CDR2 LQKENI. CDR3: CASSPLGTASGNTIYF. The CDR3 DNA, read in part, is TGTGCCAGCTCACCACTGGGGACAGCGTCTGGAAACACC.

This clone was seen many times. The read terminates 3 residues ahead of where the CDR3 ends, so the germline J gene completes it. This sequence joins TRBV7-2 and TRBJ2-1, with a weak D call TRBD1 (6 bases). The CDR3 sequence is 12 residues long. Germline CDR1 is SGHTA and CDR2 is FQGNSA. V lost 7 bases, J lost 8 bases, and 12 bases lay in between. CDR3 bases read: TGTGCCAGCAACAGGGATGGGGATGAG. It is translated as CASNRDGDE. The whole CDR3 sequence is CASNRDGDEQFF.

This clone has a count of ten or more. Coverage ceases 3 residues before the CDR3 finishes, and the germline J gene fills in the end. This chain links TRBV5-1 with TRBJ2-3; D gene uncertain. V lost 0 bases, J lost 6 bases, and 11 bases lay in between. CDR1 and CDR2 (germline): SGHRS, YFSETQ. This CDR3 comprises 14 residues. CDR3 loop: CASSLEPFSDTQYF. Partial CDR3 DNA: TGCGCCAGCAGCTTGGAGCCGTTTTCGGATACG. Supplemented by reference TRBV5-1 and TRBJ2-3, the full variable domain reads KAGVTQTPRYLIKTRGQQVTLSCSPISGHRSVSWYQQTPGQGLQFLFEYFSETQRNKGNFPGRFSGRQFSNSRSEMNVSTLELGDSALYLCASSLEPFSDTQYFGPGTRLTVL.

This clone was seen at least ten times. The CDR3 end lies 3 residues beyond the end of the read and is filled in from the germline J gene. The rearrangement uses TRBV7-9 and TRBJ2-7; 9 nucleotides align to TRBD1. Germline V gene lookup returns CDR1 SEHNR and CDR2 FQNEAQ (reference sequence). CDR3 size: 15 residues. The V gene end was trimmed by 6 bases and the J gene end by 5 bases; junction bases not matched to a gene: 11. CDR3 residues: CASRPWRDRVHEQYF. CDR3 bases read: TGTGCCAGCAGACCTTGGCGGGACAGGGTACACGAG.

This clone was picked up many times. The DNA ends 3 residues before the CDR3 does, and the rest of the CDR3 is filled in from the germline J gene. V gene TRBV3-1 (or the pseudogene TRBV3-2) combines with J gene TRBJ1-3, with D maybe TRBD1 (6 bases). Germline lookup yields CDR1 LGHDT and CDR2 YNNKEL (reference sequence). The CDR3 loop spans 15 amino acids. The germline V and J ends were trimmed by 4 bases and 0 bases, with 10 bases remaining between them. The CDR3 is CASSRNRVSGNTIYF. Partial CDR3 DNA: TGTGCCAGCAGCCGAAACAGGGTCTCTGGAAACACC.

The table lists this clone with many counts. The CDR3 goes on 3 residues after the read ends, and that part is filled in from the germline J gene. V usage is TRBV15 and J usage is TRBJ2-3, with TRBD2 matching 8 bases. Germline V gives CDR1 LNHNV, CDR2 YYDKDF (reference sequence). The CDR3 consists of 18 residues. V was pared by 2 bases and J by 2 bases, with 12 bases of the junction left unmatched. The part of the CDR3 DNA that was read is TGTGCCACCAGCAGAACTCCCGGGCGGGAGGAGGACACAGATACG. This translates into CATSRTPGREEDTDT. The entire CDR3 sequence reads CATSRTPGREEDTDTQYF.

This clone was recorded many times. The sequenced fragment ends 3 residues before the CDR3 boundary, so the rest is inferred from the germline J gene. The chain recombines TRBV24-1 with TRBJ2-7, with 8 bases identical to TRBD1. In germline, CDR1 is KGHDR, CDR2 SFDVKD. This CDR3 is built from 14 residues. Losses at the gene ends were 4 bases for V and 4 bases for J; bases not matched to a gene: 5. CDR3 amino acids: CATSDRTGKYEQYF. CDR3 DNA, as far as it was read: TGTGCCACCAGTGACCGGACAGGGAAGTACGAG.

Turning to this clone: A far larger clone is off by one base, so a read error is likely. Read sequence stops 3 residues before the CDR3 end, and the germline J gene provides the missing end. V and J are TRBV20-1 and TRBJ2-3; TRBD2 matches at 9 bases. CDR3 length: 13 residues. Germline V CDR1 and CDR2: DFQATT, SNEGSKA (reference sequence). The covered CDR3 bases are TGCACCTCAAGACTAGCGGGCACAGATACG. The encoded protein is CTSRLAGTDT. From start to end, the CDR3 is CTSRLAGTDTQYF.

At least ten counts were recorded for this clone. The sequence runs out 3 residues before the end of the CDR3; the remainder is reconstructed from the germline J gene. V usage is TRBV5-1 and J usage is TRBJ2-7, with D possibly being TRBD1 (5 bases). This CDR3 is built from 13 residues. Trimming shortened V by 1 base and J by 5 bases, and 10 bases separated the two germline ends. Germline values: CDR1 SGHRS, CDR2 YFSETQ. CDR3 DNA, as far as it was read: TGCGCCAGCAGCTTGCCAGGGATCGACGAG. Translation: CASSLPGIDE. The entire CDR3 protein is CASSLPGIDEQYF.

By sample share, this clone is medium-sized. The read gets to within 3 residues of the CDR3 end, and the germline J gene fills in the rest. The chain is built from TRBV3-1 (or the pseudogene TRBV3-2) and TRBJ1-1; D perhaps matches TRBD1 (6 bases). Germline V gene sequence: CDR1 LGHDT, CDR2 YNNKEL (reference sequence). V was clipped by 2 bases and J by 4 bases, with 14 bases between them. The CDR3 spans 15 residues. CDR3 residues: CASSQRYRVGTEAFF. CDR3 DNA, as far as it was read: TGTGCCAGCAGCCAAAGATACAGGGTGGGCACTGAA.

This clone appeared many times. The read ends 3 residues early relative to the CDR3; the germline J gene fills the gap. The chain recombines TRBV7-8 with TRBJ2-2; TRBD2 is a possible D gene (6 bases). Germline assignment: CDR1 SGHVS and CDR2 FQNEAQ. V shed 4 bases and J shed 5 bases, with 8 bases lying between them. The CDR3 totals 13 residues. CDR3 loop: CASSWRGTGELFF. The part of the CDR3 DNA that was read is TGTGCCAGCAGCTGGCGGGGTACCGGGGAG.

About this clone itself: The read comes to an end 3 residues before the CDR3 does, leaving the germline J gene to fill in the end. The chain couples TRBV27 to TRBJ2-7; D perhaps matches TRBD2 (7 bases). The V end lost 2 bases, the J end lost 0 bases, and 20 bases lay between the germline ends. CDR1 and CDR2 from the germline V gene are MNHEY and SMNVEV (reference sequence). This CDR3 spans 18 amino acids. Partial CDR3 DNA: TGTGCCAGCAGTTTAAGGGGGGGCAGTTCTCTGGGCTCCTACGAG. Protein sequence: CASSLRGGSSLGSYE. The whole CDR3 is CASSLRGGSSLGSYEQYF.

This clone was counted ten times or more. Coverage ceases 3 residues before the CDR3 finishes, and the germline J gene fills in the end. This chain connects TRBV20-1 to TRBJ1-2, with TRBD1 as a possible D gene (5 bases). Trimming removed 6 bases at V and 6 bases at J, with 17 bases between. Germline loops: CDR1 DFQATT, CDR2 SNEGSKA (reference sequence). The CDR3 loop spans 13 amino acids. The CDR3 sequence is CSALDTGGDGYTF. CDR3 DNA, as far as it was read: TGCAGTGCACTGGACACGGGGGGTGATGGC.

The table lists this clone with many counts. The CDR3 end lies 3 residues beyond the end of the read and is filled in from the germline J gene. This rearrangement joins TRBV12-3 or TRBV12-4 to TRBJ2-6; 8 nucleotides match TRBD1. The CDR3 loop spans 17 amino acids. The V gene end was trimmed by 7 bases and the J gene end by 2 bases; junction bases not matched to a gene: 10. Incomplete CDR3 DNA: TGTGCCAGCACCACAGGGACAGGACTTACTGGGGCCAACGTC. It yields the protein CASTTGTGLTGANV. In full, the CDR3 reads CASTTGTGLTGANVLTF.

This clone occurred many times. Read sequence stops 3 residues before the CDR3 end, and the germline J gene provides the missing end. This chain links TRBV19 with TRBJ1-1; the match to TRBD1 covers 8 bases. There are 16 residues in the CDR3. Per the germline V gene, CDR1 is LNHDA and CDR2 is SQIVND (reference sequence). The ends lost 2 bases at V and 3 bases at J; junction bases unmatched: 8. CDR3 residues: CASSITTGVGYTEAFF. CDR3 DNA, as far as it was read: TGTGCCAGTAGTATAACGACAGGGGTCGGTTACACTGAA.

This clone was seen at least ten times. The CDR3 end falls 3 residues outside the read, so it is completed with the germline J gene. This rearrangement joins TRBV19 to TRBJ2-1; 10 bases map to TRBD2. The CDR3 runs 13 residues. V lost 5 bases to trimming and J lost 7 bases; unmatched junction nucleotides: 2. Germline assignment: CDR1 LNHDA and CDR2 SQIVND (reference sequence). The CDR3 bases that were read are TGTGCCAGTAGTTTACTAGCGGGAAATGAG. Translating it yields CASSLLAGNE. The full CDR3 protein reads CASSLLAGNEQFF.

This clone was seen at least ten times. The sequence runs out 3 residues before the end of the CDR3; the remainder is reconstructed from the germline J gene. The chain carries TRBV7-9 and TRBJ2-7, with D uncertain. CDR1 and CDR2 (germline): SEHNR, FQNEAQ (reference sequence). V lost 0 bases and J 2 bases, leaving 11 bases between the germline ends. This CDR3 has 15 residues. The CDR3 here is CASSLAYGFAYEQYF. The covered CDR3 bases are TGTGCCAGCAGCTTAGCATACGGTTTCGCCTACGAG.